The clone carrying this T cell receptor (beta chain) was picked up one time. Its antigen remains unidentified. Treatment was busulfan-fludarabine conditioning, a marrow graft, and cyclophosphamide on days +3 and +4. The data were taken from a study of T cells after posttransplantation cyclophosphamide. Study-level points and caveats: TRB clonality was highly associated with recipient CMV seropositivity and reactivation. Later blood repertoires were often dominated by clones from the donor CD8+ memory compartment. Skin or GI-infiltrating T cells shared few TRB sequences with blood.

The CDR3 loop spans 15 amino acids. Germline CDR1 reads MNHNS; CDR2 reads SASEGT. V was shortened by 7 bases and J by 2 bases, with 14 bases between the two germline ends. Data came from immunoSEQ multiplex PCR; TCRdb stores just in-frame clones and leaves some out. This sample has fewer than 45,000 clones, with around 80% found just once. The origin of this receptor is a female patient between 40 and 50 years old who received an allogeneic stem cell transplant from a related donor, was CMV-positive, and had no GVHD. The graft donor may account for some of the T cells. The genes are TRBV6-1 and TRBJ2-2; D unclear. Sequenced material: CD4+ T cells sorted from blood, taken about 1,900 days after a stem cell transplant with posttransplant cyclophosphamide. DNA of the CDR3: TGTGCCAGCAAAGAGAGATCCCTTAACACCGGGGAGCTGTTTTTT. Its translation: CASKERSLNTGELFF.